The 2 T cell receptor beta chains below all came from one sample that was sequenced in a study of cytomegalovirus exposure and HLA in healthy donors. The PCR contained 60 Vbeta and 13 Jbeta primers. The method was immunoSEQ multiplex PCR; TCRdb's version includes in-frame clones alone and lacks a portion of them. This table has roughly 100,000 clones, about 79% appearing once. The specimen sequenced was PBMCs. These receptors were taken from a man aged 45-65 years in good health and CMV-seropositive.

This clone has only a few counts. A read error may account for a junction end that differs from germline. This chain uses TRBV7-9 with TRBJ2-3, with 9 bases that match TRBD1. This CDR3 has 15 residues. CDR1 is SEHNR and CDR2 is FQNEAQ in the germline V gene (reference sequence). Written as DNA, the CDR3 is TGTTCCAGCAGTTTAATTCGACAGGGGGCAGATACGCAGTATTTT. Its translation is CSSSLIRQGADTQYF.

The rearrangement links TRBV5-8 to TRBJ1-1, with 9 bases aligning to TRBD1. Germline lookup yields CDR1 SGHTS and CDR2 YDEGEE. J lost 3 bases, V lost 4 bases, and 13 bases had no gene match. This CDR3 is built from 17 residues. The CDR3 sequence is CASSLPGTGLGDTEAFF. CDR3 bases: TGTGCCAGCAGCCTCCCCGGGACAGGGTTGGGAGACACTGAAGCTTTCTTT.